A selection of T cell receptor beta chains follows, all from one sample in a study of cytomegalovirus exposure and HLA in healthy donors. The assay was immunoSEQ multiplex PCR, and TCRdb's table has in-frame clones only and misses some. The profile shows approximately 150,000 clones, roughly four fifths of them singletons. Sequenced sample: PBMCs. These receptors came from a man aged 45-60 years in good health and CMV-seropositive. Each CDR3 is given with its conserved first and last residue. Fields, in order: V gene, clone size, J gene, D gene, CDR3 DNA, CDR3 protein. D genes are given only for firm matches. Clone size is given for some rows only: seen once, a few or many times, or a class if the clone is expanded.

TRBV30,few,TRBJ1-3,TRBD1,TGTGCCCGGAGTTCGGGACAGACAATTGGAAACACCATATATTTT,CARSSGQTIGNTIYF
TRBV7-2,NA,TRBJ1-4,TRBD1,TGTGCCAGCAGCTCACGACAGGGGACTAATGAAAAACTGTTTTTT,CASSSRQGTNEKLFF
TRBV7-2,NA,TRBJ2-7,TRBD1,TGTGCCAGCAGCTCTCGGATGGCAGGGGGTGCCTACGAGCAGTACTTC,CASSSRMAGGAYEQYF
TRBV7-6,few,TRBJ2-2,NA,TGTGCCAGCAGTCCTTCCCTAGCGAGCACCGGGGAGCTGTTTTTT,CASSPSLASTGELFF
TRBV6-1,NA,TRBJ2-7,TRBD1,TGTGCCAGCATACGGTCCCGGGACAGAACCTACGAGCAGTACTTC,CASIRSRDRTYEQYF
TRBV6-6,NA,TRBJ2-5,TRBD2,TGTGCCAGCAGTATACTAGCGGGAGAGACCCAGTACTTC,CASSILAGETQYF
TRBV11-2,once,TRBJ1-4,NA,TGTGCCAGCAGCTTACTAGGGGCCTCGGGCTATGAAAAACTGTTTTTT,CASSLLGASGYEKLFF
TRBV2,NA,TRBJ2-7,TRBD2,TGTGCCAGCAGCGGACTAGCGGGGGGGAGCTCCTACGAGCAGTACTTC,CASSGLAGGSSYEQYF
TRBV7-8,NA,TRBJ1-1,TRBD1,TGTGCCAGCAGCATGGGACAGCCGAACACTGAAGCTTTCTTT,CASSMGQPNTEAFF
TRBV28,few,TRBJ1-5,NA,TGTGCCAGCAGTCACGGGGGGAATCAGCCCCAGCATTTT,CASSHGGNQPQHF
TRBV23-1,NA,TRBJ1-1,NA,TGCGCCAGCAGTCAATCGGGGGGGCTCGGCACTGAAGCTTTCTTT,CASSQSGGLGTEAFF
TRBV6-1,NA,TRBJ1-1,TRBD1,TGTGCCAGCAGAACAGGGGCGAACACTGAAGCTTTCTTT,CASRTGANTEAFF
TRBV5-8,once,TRBJ2-5,NA,TGTGCCAGCAGCTTGCGGGAGACCCAGTACTTC,CASSLRETQYF
TRBV11-2,NA,TRBJ2-7,TRBD2,TGTGCCAGCAGCCCCGGGCGCGGGGGAACCTACGAGCAGTACTTC,CASSPGRGGTYEQYF
TRBV28,NA,TRBJ2-7,NA,TGTGCCAGCAGTTCAACAGGGTCCCCTTCCTACGAGCAGTACTTC,CASSSTGSPSYEQYF
TRBV10-1,NA,TRBJ1-2,NA,TGCGCCAGCGAACTACTACGCCCTAACTATGGCTACACCTTC,CASELLRPNYGYTF
TRBV5-5,NA,TRBJ2-7,NA,TGTGCCAGCAGCCGGAGGGAGACGGCACAATTCTACGAGCAGTACTTC,CASSRRETAQFYEQYF
TRBV14,few,TRBJ1-1,NA,TGTGCCAGCAGCCCCACAGGGTGGAACACTGAAGCTTTCTTT,CASSPTGWNTEAFF
TRBV28,few,TRBJ1-5,NA,TGTGCCAGCCCCCCGAGGGGGATGAGCAATCAGCCCCAGCATTTT,CASPPRGMSNQPQHF
TRBV4-3,NA,TRBJ2-7,TRBD1,TGCGCCAGCAGCGGCTACAGGGGTTGGGAGCAGTACTTC,CASSGYRGWEQYF
TRBV5-1,NA,TRBJ2-1,TRBD2,TGCGCCAGTCGCAGGTGGCGGGGGGTCTACAATGAGCAGTTCTTC,CASRRWRGVYNEQFF